This entry is about one T cell receptor (beta chain). Its antigen remains unknown. This sample was taken from a study of human T cells and chemical hapten exposure. Background on the study: There were weekly diphenylcyclopropenone doses to the scalp for patients throughout the roughly 23-week study.

The library gave individual cDNA molecules unique molecular identifiers. TCRdb passed the RACE reads through MiXCR, listing each CDR3 protein once. The repertoire holds fewer than 100,000 distinct CDR3 sequences, with around 9.9% as singletons. Time point meaning: patch test 3, about 24 weeks after DPC sensitization. Treatment: therapeutic diphenylcyclopropenone sensitization with weekly scalp DPC. Findings and caveats of the study: With regard to DPC sensitization, TCRs above 1 in 1000 frequency did not change. Donors in the study had alopecia, meaning their immune response may differ from healthy people's.

V lost 3 bases to trimming and J lost 6 bases; unmatched junction nucleotides: 2. Germline CDR1 and CDR2: MNHNS and SASEGT. This CDR3 spans 13 amino acids. Material: whole blood, obtained in connection with sensitization to the hapten diphenylcyclopropenone (DPC). V and J are TRBV6-1 and TRBJ2-7; 10 nucleotides line up with TRBD1. The source of this sequence is a woman aged 25 to 39 with alopecia areata. Some clones in this sample may be carry-over from other donors' samples. CDR3 DNA sequence: TGTGCCAGCAGTGAGGGGACAGGGGTCGAGCAGTACGTC. Its translation is CASSEGTGVEQYV.